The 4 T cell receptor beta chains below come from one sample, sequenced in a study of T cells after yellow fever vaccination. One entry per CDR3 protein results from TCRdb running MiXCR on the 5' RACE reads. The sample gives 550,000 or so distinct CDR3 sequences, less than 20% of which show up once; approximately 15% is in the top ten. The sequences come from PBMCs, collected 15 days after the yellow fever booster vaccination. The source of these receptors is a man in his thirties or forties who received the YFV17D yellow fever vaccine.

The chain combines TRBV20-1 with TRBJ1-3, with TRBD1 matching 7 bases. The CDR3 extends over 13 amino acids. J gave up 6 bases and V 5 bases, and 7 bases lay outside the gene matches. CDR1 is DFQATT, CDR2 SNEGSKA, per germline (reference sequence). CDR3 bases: TGCAGTGCTCGGAGGACAGGATTAAACACCATATATTTT. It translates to CSARRTGLNTIYF.

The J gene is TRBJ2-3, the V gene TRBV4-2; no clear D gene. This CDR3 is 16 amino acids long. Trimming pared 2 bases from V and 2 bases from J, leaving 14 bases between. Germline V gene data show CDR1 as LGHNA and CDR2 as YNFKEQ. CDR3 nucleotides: TGTGCCAGCAGCCAAATTAGCTGGTCCGACACAGATACGCAGTATTTT. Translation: CASSQISWSDTDTQYF.

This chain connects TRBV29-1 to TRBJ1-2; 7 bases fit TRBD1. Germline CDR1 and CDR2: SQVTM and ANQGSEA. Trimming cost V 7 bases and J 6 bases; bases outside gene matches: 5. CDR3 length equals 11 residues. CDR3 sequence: CSGQGGDGYTF. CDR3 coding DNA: TGCAGCGGACAGGGAGGGGATGGCTACACCTTC.

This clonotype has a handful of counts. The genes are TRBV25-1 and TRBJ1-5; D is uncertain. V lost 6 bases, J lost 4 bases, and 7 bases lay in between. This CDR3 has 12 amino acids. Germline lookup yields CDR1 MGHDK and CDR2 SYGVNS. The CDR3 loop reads CASRMGNQPQHF. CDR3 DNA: TGTGCCAGCAGGATGGGAAATCAGCCCCAGCATTTT.